This entry lists 21 T cell receptor beta chains sequenced from one sample in a study of cytomegalovirus exposure and HLA in healthy donors. The PCR had 60 Vbeta and 13 Jbeta primers. Produced via immunoSEQ multiplex PCR; TCRdb's table is partial and in-frame only. There are about 52,000 clones in the sample; over 60% occur only once, and 9% to 9.5% lies in the top ten. Sequenced material: PBMCs. Receptors were obtained from a woman in her 50s in good health and CMV-seronegative.

This clone was counted a few times. V and J are TRBV6-1 and TRBJ1-1; no clear D. V was trimmed by 2 bases and J by 5 bases, leaving 6 bases between them. Germline-derived CDR1 and CDR2 are MNHNS and SASEGT. The CDR3 consists of 12 residues. DNA of the CDR3: TGTGCCAGCAGTGAAAGCGGGACTGAAGCTTTCTTT. It encodes CASSESGTEAFF.

Only one count was recorded for this clone. This chain connects TRBV14 to TRBJ2-7, with D possibly matching TRBD2 (5 bases). Deletions cut 4 bases from V and 2 bases from J, with 15 bases between. Germline CDR1 is SGHDN and CDR2 is FVKESK. This CDR3 has 15 amino acids. The CDR3 reads CASSRGEPGTYEQYF. In DNA form, the CDR3 reads TGTGCCAGCAGCCGTGGAGAACCGGGGACCTACGAGCAGTACTTC.

The V call is TRBV9, the J call TRBJ2-1, with D possibly TRBD2 on 5 matching bases. Trimming left V 2 bases short and J 6 bases short, with 12 bases between. Germline CDR1 SGDLS, CDR2 YYNGEE. The CDR3 has 14 residues. The CDR3 region is CASSVSSNPNEQFF. DNA of the CDR3: TGTGCCAGCAGCGTTTCTAGCAATCCCAATGAGCAGTTCTTC.

This clone was recorded a few times. As DNA, the CDR3 is TGTGCCAGCAGATCGCAGGGAACGGTGTTTTTT. Amino acids: CASRSQGTVFF. The rearrangement links TRBV27 to TRBJ1-4; TRBD1 might be the D (5 bases). This CDR3 contains 11 residues. The V end was cut by 6 bases, the J end by 15 bases, with 14 bases between. Germline CDR1 is MNHEY and CDR2 is SMNVEV (reference sequence).

V and J are TRBV4-2 and TRBJ2-6; 10 nucleotides line up with TRBD1. This CDR3 contains 20 residues. Germline CDR1 and CDR2: LGHNA and YNFKEQ. Losses at the gene ends were 0 bases for V and 1 base for J; bases not matched to a gene: 9. In DNA form, the CDR3 reads TGTGCCAGCAGCCAAGAACATAGGGGACAGGGGAATTCTGGGGCCAACGTCCTGACTTTC. Protein: CASSQEHRGQGNSGANVLTF.

The V and J genes are TRBV23-1 and TRBJ1-5; no firm D call. TRBV23-1 is flagged as an ORF with uncertain function. The V end lost 7 bases, the J end lost 1 base, and 14 bases lay between the germline ends. The CDR3 is made up of 15 amino acids. CDR3 residues: CASTPREGSNQPQHF. The CDR3 coding sequence is TGCGCCAGCACCCCTAGGGAGGGCAGCAATCAGCCCCAGCATTTT.

The chain links TRBV9 to TRBJ2-3; TRBD2 matches at 7 bases. This CDR3 contains 16 residues. With V trimmed by 0 bases and J by 2 bases, 6 bases remained unmatched. Germline V lookup: CDR1 SGDLS, CDR2 YYNGEE. Here the CDR3 reads CASSVVAGELTDTQYF. The CDR3 DNA follows: TGTGCCAGCAGCGTAGTTGCGGGGGAGCTCACAGATACGCAGTATTTT.

The J gene is TRBJ1-1, the V gene TRBV7-9; tentative D call: TRBD1 (6 bases). The V and J ends lost 2 bases and 7 bases respectively, with 11 bases between them. This CDR3 is 13 amino acids long. Germline V gene lookup returns CDR1 SEHNR and CDR2 FQNEAQ (reference sequence). CDR3 residues: CASSLRGGFEAFF. The CDR3, as DNA: TGTGCCAGCAGCTTAAGAGGGGGTTTTGAAGCTTTCTTT.

This clone was found a few times. The chain recombines TRBV19 with TRBJ1-5, with D perhaps matching TRBD1 (5 bases). Trimming took off 3 bases at V and 2 bases at J, with 8 bases between the two ends. The CDR3 is 14 amino acids. In germline, CDR1 is LNHDA, CDR2 SQIVND (reference sequence). CDR3 DNA: TGTGCCAGTAGTATTGACAGCGGCAATCAGCCCCAGCATTTT. It specifies CASSIDSGNQPQHF.

V is TRBV29-1 and J is TRBJ1-2, with D maybe TRBD1 (6 bases). The CDR3 has 13 residues. Trimming removed 5 bases from V and 4 bases from J, with 14 bases in between. Germline CDR1 is SQVTM and CDR2 is ANQGSEA. In DNA, the CDR3 is TGCAGCGTTCCGGGGGGCGTCCGCTATGGCTACACCTTC. Its protein product is CSVPGGVRYGYTF.

The gene calls are TRBV5-6 and TRBJ2-2, with TRBD1 identical over 7 bases. Germline CDR1 is SGHDT and CDR2 is YYEEEE. The trim removed 2 bases at V and 5 bases at J, leaving 6 bases unmatched. This CDR3 is built from 15 residues. The CDR3 spells CASSFTGVLTGELFF. The CDR3 region has the DNA TGTGCCAGCAGCTTCACAGGGGTTTTAACCGGGGAGCTGTTTTTT. Based on the CDR3 plus reference TRBV5-6 and TRBJ2-2, the full variable domain is DAGVTQSPTHLIKTRGQQVTLRCSPKSGHDTVSWYQQALGQGPQFIFQYYEEEERQRGNFPDRFSGHQFPNYSSELNVNALLLGDSALYLCASSFTGVLTGELFFGEGSRLTVL.

This clone was counted once. This sequence joins TRBV11-2 and TRBJ1-4, with D possibly matching TRBD1 (5 bases). V shed 1 base and J shed 7 bases, with 10 bases lying between them. The CDR3 is 14 amino acids. Germline V CDR1 and CDR2: SGHAT, FQNNGV. The CDR3 loop is CASSLGRGGEKLFF. In nucleotides, the CDR3 is TGTGCCAGCAGCTTAGGAAGGGGAGGTGAAAAACTGTTTTTT.

V is TRBV7-2 and J is TRBJ2-5, with D perhaps TRBD2 (5 bases). This CDR3 is built from 15 residues. Germline V gene sequence: CDR1 SGHTA, CDR2 FQGNSA. Trimming shortened V by 5 bases and J by 4 bases, and 17 bases separated the two germline ends. CDR3 region: CASSRRTGGGETQYF. The CDR3 DNA reads TGTGCCAGCAGCCGCCGGACGGGTGGAGGAGAGACCCAGTACTTC.

This sequence joins TRBV29-1 and TRBJ2-1, with D maybe TRBD1 (6 bases). The CDR3 contains 14 residues. V shed 6 bases and J shed 1 base, with 13 bases lying between them. Germline V gene sequence: CDR1 SQVTM, CDR2 ANQGSEA. The CDR3 sequence: CSVLDGTSYNEQFF. As DNA, the CDR3 is TGCAGCGTCCTAGACGGGACATCCTACAATGAGCAGTTCTTC.

The table lists this clone with a few counts. The chain joins TRBV30 to TRBJ2-7, with D perhaps TRBD2 (5 bases). Trimming removed 0 bases from V and 5 bases from J, with 17 bases in between. This CDR3 region has 15 residues. Germline CDR1 reads GTSNPN; CDR2 reads SVGIG (reference sequence). CDR3 DNA sequence: TGTGCCTGGAGTGTTCGCCTAGCAATCGTCCACGAGCAGTACTTC. Translated: CAWSVRLAIVHEQYF.

The chain couples TRBV25-1 to TRBJ2-7; TRBD1 matches 8 bases. The CDR3 spans 14 residues. Germline V CDR1 and CDR2: MGHDK, SYGVNS. J gave up 4 bases and V 3 bases, and 5 bases lay outside the gene matches. The CDR3 loop reads CASSDSQGGYEQYF. Here the CDR3 DNA reads TGTGCCAGCAGTGATTCACAGGGGGGATACGAGCAGTACTTC.

About this clone itself: At one end, the junction sequence differs from germline, possibly due to a read error. The V gene is TRBV27, the J gene TRBJ2-7; a weak D match, TRBD1 (6 bases). The CDR3 runs to 11 residues. Germline V lookup: CDR1 MNHEY, CDR2 SMNVEV (reference sequence). CDR3 in amino acids: CASSWGHLEFF. The CDR3 nucleotides are TGTGCCAGCAGTTGGGGGCACCTGGAATTCTTC.

This clone has just a few counts. This chain joins TRBV30 and TRBJ2-7, with TRBD2 matching 7 bases. Trimming at V came to 2 bases and at J to 6 bases, leaving 10 bases not matched to a gene. The CDR3 length is 14 residues. From germline, CDR1 is GTSNPN and CDR2 SVGIG (reference sequence). The CDR3: CAWSHRSGGREQYF. CDR3 DNA: TGTGCCTGGAGTCATAGGTCGGGAGGACGCGAGCAGTACTTC.

CDR3 nucleotide sequence: TGTGCCAGCAGCTCCCACCTATACACCGGGGAGCTGTTTTTT. Protein product: CASSSHLYTGELFF. The chain employs TRBV7-2 and TRBJ2-2; D gene unclear. CDR3 length: 14 amino acids. Trimming shortened V by 4 bases and J by 3 bases, and 9 bases separated the two germline ends. Germline V gene sequence: CDR1 SGHTA, CDR2 FQGNSA.

The rearrangement links TRBV5-5 to TRBJ2-2; D is uncertain. The germline V and J ends were trimmed by 2 bases and 4 bases, with 6 bases remaining between them. The CDR3 consists of 13 residues. Germline V gene data show CDR1 as SGHKS and CDR2 as YYEKEE (reference sequence). CDR3 sequence reads: CASSFMSTGELFF. CDR3 nucleotides: TGTGCCAGCAGCTTCATGAGCACCGGGGAGCTGTTTTTT.

The rearrangement links TRBV28 to TRBJ1-6; 8 nucleotides match TRBD1. CDR3 length: 15 amino acids. V gave up 7 bases and J gave up 10 bases; unmatched junction bases: 12. Germline V CDR1 and CDR2: MDHEN, SYDVKM. The CDR3 sequence is CASTPGTGGRSPLHF. The CDR3 bases are TGTGCCAGCACCCCCGGGACAGGAGGGAGATCACCCCTCCACTTT.